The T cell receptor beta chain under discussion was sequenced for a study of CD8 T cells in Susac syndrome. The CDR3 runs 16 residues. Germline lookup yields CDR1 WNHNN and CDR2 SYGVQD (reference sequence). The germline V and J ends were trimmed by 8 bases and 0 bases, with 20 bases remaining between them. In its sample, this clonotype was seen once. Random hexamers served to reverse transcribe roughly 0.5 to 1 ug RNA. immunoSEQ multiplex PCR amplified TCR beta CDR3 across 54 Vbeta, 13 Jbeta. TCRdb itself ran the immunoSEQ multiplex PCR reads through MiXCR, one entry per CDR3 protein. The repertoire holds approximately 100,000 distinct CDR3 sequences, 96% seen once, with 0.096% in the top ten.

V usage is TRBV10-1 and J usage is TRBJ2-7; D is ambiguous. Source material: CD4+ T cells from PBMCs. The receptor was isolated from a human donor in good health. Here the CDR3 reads CASPPKVEATSYEQYF. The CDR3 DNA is TGCGCCAGCCCCCCGAAGGTAGAAGCGACCTCCTACGAGCAGTACTTC.